These T cell receptor beta chains were read from a single sample in a study of shared clonotypes between healthy human individuals. This table comes from immunoSEQ multiplex PCR, and its TCRdb copy is limited to in-frame clones, with some not included. The data contain a few million clones, 90% to 95% of them seen just once; the ten biggest clones take up 0.39%. Input material: naive CD4+ T cells from PBMCs. These receptors came from a man younger than 35 in good health. Some clones in this sample may be carry-over from other donors' samples. CDR3s include the opening cysteine and the closing phenylalanine or tryptophan. A D gene is named only where the DNA matches it firmly. The listing skips clone size in some rows; elsewhere it reads once, few, many or a size class.

NA	TRBV4-3	TRBJ1-3	NA	TGCGCCAGCAGCCTCGTCGGGGGGCTTGGAAACACCATATATTTT	CASSLVGGLGNTIYF
NA	TRBV9	TRBJ2-5	NA	TGTGCCAGCAGCGTAGTATCAGGACCCCAGTACTTC	CASSVVSGPQYF
NA	TRBV11-3	TRBJ2-3	NA	TGTGCCAGCGGGTCCCAAGGGGAAGATACGCAGTATTTT	CASGSQGEDTQYF
NA	TRBV19	TRBJ1-1	NA	TGTGCCAGTAGTATGGTGAACACTGAAGCTTTCTTT	CASSMVNTEAFF
TRBD2	TRBV6-4	TRBJ2-1	NA	TGTGCCAGCAGCAATACTGGGACTAGCGGGAGGTACAATGAGCAGTTCTTC	CASSNTGTSGRYNEQFF
TRBD1	TRBV11-2	TRBJ2-1	NA	TGTGCCAGCAGCTTAAGCTGGACAGGGAGCAATGAGCAGTTCTTC	CASSLSWTGSNEQFF
NA	TRBV5-1	TRBJ2-7	NA	TGCGCCAGCTCAGTAGGGACGGTAACCTACGAGCAGTACTTC	CASSVGTVTYEQYF
NA	TRBV18	TRBJ1-1	NA	TGTGCCAGCTCACCACTCGAGGGGACCACTGAAGCTTTCTTT	CASSPLEGTTEAFF
TRBD2	TRBV28	TRBJ2-7	once	TGTGCCAGCGGAACTCATAGCGGGACTAGCGGATTCCTCTACGAGCAGTACTTC	CASGTHSGTSGFLYEQYF
NA	TRBV5-1	TRBJ1-1	NA	TGCGCCAGCAGCACCGGGACCCTGAACACTGAAGCTTTCTTT	CASSTGTLNTEAFF
NA	TRBV2	TRBJ2-2	NA	TGTGCCAGCGGGCTGGGGACCCTGAACACCGGGGAGCTGTTTTTT	CASGLGTLNTGELFF
NA	TRBV5-1	TRBJ1-1	few	TGCGCCAGCAGCGCACAGGGTTCCACTGAAGCTTTCTTT	CASSAQGSTEAFF
NA	TRBV7-3	TRBJ1-4	NA	TGTGCCAGCAGCTCCACAGGCAGGAAGGGTGAAAAACTGTTTTTT	CASSSTGRKGEKLFF
NA	TRBV28	TRBJ2-1	NA	TGTGCCAGCAGTTATGGCTTTTCCTACAATGAGCAGTTCTTC	CASSYGFSYNEQFF
NA	TRBV4-1	TRBJ2-1	NA	TGCGCCAGCAGCTCCTGGCGGGTGGACAATGAGCAGTTCTTC	CASSSWRVDNEQFF
NA	TRBV9	TRBJ1-2	once	TGTGCCAGCAGCGTATCTCTTGGGACGGCTTATGGCTACACCTTC	CASSVSLGTAYGYTF
TRBD2	TRBV9	TRBJ2-7	NA	TGTGCCAGCAGCTCCAATCCCGGCCTAGCGGGAGGTGAGCAGTACTTC	CASSSNPGLAGGEQYF
NA	TRBV15	TRBJ1-1	few	TGTGCCACCAGCAGAGGATTTCAGAACACTGAAGCTTTCTTT	CATSRGFQNTEAFF
TRBD1	TRBV5-1	TRBJ2-3	NA	TGCGCCAGCAGCTTGGCGACAGGGGGGACAGATACGCAGTATTTT	CASSLATGGTDTQYF
NA	TRBV19	TRBJ2-7	NA	TGTGCCAGTAGTGGGACCCCTTCCTACGAGCAGTACTTC	CASSGTPSYEQYF
TRBD1	TRBV27	TRBJ2-1	NA	TGTGCCAGCACCCACTCCCCTAGGGACAGGGAGCAGTTCTTC	CASTHSPRDREQFF
TRBD1	TRBV11-2	TRBJ2-7	NA	TGTGCCAGCAGCCCCTCGGGACAGCCCTACGAGCAGTACTTC	CASSPSGQPYEQYF
TRBD1	TRBV18	TRBJ2-5	once	TGTGCCAGCTCACCTACAGGGGGTGCTGGAGAGACCCAGTACTTC	CASSPTGGAGETQYF
NA	TRBV4-1	TRBJ2-1	NA	TGCGCCAGCAGGCCGACGGACTTTAAGTACTACAATGAGCAGTTCTTC	CASRPTDFKYYNEQFF
NA	TRBV5-6	TRBJ1-2	NA	TGTGCCAGCAGCTTGGCCGGGGGAGGTGTATTATTGGACTATGGCTACACCTTC	CASSLAGGGVLLDYGYTF
TRBD2	TRBV4-1	TRBJ2-2	NA	TGCGCCAGCAGCCGAGGACTAGCGGGGAACACCGGGGAGCTGTTTTTT	CASSRGLAGNTGELFF
NA	TRBV9	TRBJ2-7	NA	TGTGCCAGCAGCGTAGCATGGCCTAGGGGAGGCGAGCAGTACTTC	CASSVAWPRGGEQYF
NA	TRBV30	TRBJ1-4	NA	TGTGCCTGGAGCACGTATCAGGGCGCAACTAATGAAAAACTGTTTTTT	CAWSTYQGATNEKLFF
TRBD1	TRBV6-1	TRBJ2-2	NA	TGTGCCAGCAGTGCAGCGCAGGGGGCCTTCGGGGAGCTGTTTTTT	CASSAAQGAFGELFF
NA	TRBV28	TRBJ1-2	NA	TGTGCCAGCAGTTTAAATAGGGATGGCTACACCTTC	CASSLNRDGYTF
TRBD1	TRBV28	TRBJ1-3	NA	TGTGCCAGCAGTTTGACAGGGCTCTCTGGAAACACCATATATTTT	CASSLTGLSGNTIYF
NA	TRBV5-1	TRBJ2-1	NA	TGCGCCAGCAGTCAGGGTGGCTCAGCCTGGAGTGAGCAGTTCTTC	CASSQGGSAWSEQFF
TRBD1	TRBV28	TRBJ1-1	NA	TGTGCCAGCAGAAGGGACAGCGGGGAGGCGGACACTGAAGCTTTCTTT	CASRRDSGEADTEAFF
NA	TRBV6-5	TRBJ2-7	NA	TGTGCCAGCAGTTATGGTCTTGGGGTGAACTCCTACGAGCAGTACTTC	CASSYGLGVNSYEQYF
NA	TRBV20-1	TRBJ2-7	NA	TGCAGTGTAAGCTCCTACGAGCAGTACTTC	CSVSSYEQYF
NA	TRBV23-1	TRBJ1-1	NA	TGCGCCAGCTGGGCCAGGAACACTGAAGCTTTCTTT	CASWARNTEAFF
NA	TRBV28	TRBJ2-4	NA	TGTGCCAGCAGTACCCCCATTCTCGCTGGGGAGATTCAGTACTTC	CASSTPILAGEIQYF
TRBD2	TRBV7-3	TRBJ2-3	NA	TGTGCCAGCAGCTTCGGACTAGCCGGGGATACGCAGTATTTT	CASSFGLAGDTQYF
NA	TRBV6-1	TRBJ2-7	NA	TGTGCCAGCAGTGACAGGCAGGGCCCCTACGAGCAGTACTTC	CASSDRQGPYEQYF